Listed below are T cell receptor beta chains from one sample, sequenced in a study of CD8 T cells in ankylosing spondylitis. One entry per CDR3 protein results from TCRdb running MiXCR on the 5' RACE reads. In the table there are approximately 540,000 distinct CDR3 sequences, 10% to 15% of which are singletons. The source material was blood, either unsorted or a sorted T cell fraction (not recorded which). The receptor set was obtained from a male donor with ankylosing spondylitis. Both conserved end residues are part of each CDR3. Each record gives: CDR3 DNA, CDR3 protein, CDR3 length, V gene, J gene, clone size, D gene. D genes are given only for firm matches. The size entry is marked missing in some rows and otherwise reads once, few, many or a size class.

DNA: TGTGCCAGCGCGACACAGCGAAGACTGTTTTTT; CDR3: CASATQRRLFF; length: 11; V: TRBV28; J: TRBJ1-4; size: NA; D: NA
DNA: TGCAGTGCTAGACCATGGGGAGGGCGGGGAAACACCGGGGAGCTGTTTTTT; CDR3: CSARPWGGRGNTGELFF; length: 17; V: TRBV20-1; J: TRBJ2-2; size: NA; D: TRBD2
DNA: TGTGCCAGCAGCTTTGGGACGCGAAACACCATATATTTT; CDR3: CASSFGTRNTIYF; length: 13; V: TRBV7-9; J: TRBJ1-3; size: few; D: NA
DNA: TGTGCCTGGAGTGACGGGGTTAATCAGCCCCAGCATTTT; CDR3: CAWSDGVNQPQHF; length: 13; V: TRBV30; J: TRBJ1-5; size: NA; D: NA
DNA: TGTGCCAGCAGGGCCGGGACAGGGGGTGAGACCCAGTACTTC; CDR3: CASRAGTGGETQYF; length: 14; V: TRBV12-3/TRBV12-4; J: TRBJ2-5; size: few; D: TRBD1
DNA: TGCGCCAGCAGCTCATTCGGACAGGCCGAAGCTTTCTTT; CDR3: CASSSFGQAEAFF; length: 13; V: TRBV5-1; J: TRBJ1-1; size: many; D: TRBD1
DNA: TGTGCCAGCAGCCCCGCCCTCGGAAACACCATATATTTT; CDR3: CASSPALGNTIYF; length: 13; V: TRBV3-1; J: TRBJ1-3; size: NA; D: NA
DNA: TGCGCCAGCAGCTTGGTTTCTAGCGGGAGTAGTGCAGATACGCAGTATTTT; CDR3: CASSLVSSGSSADTQYF; length: 17; V: TRBV5-1; J: TRBJ2-3; size: many; D: TRBD2
DNA: TGTGCCAGCAGCTTATGGGGACAGGGGTACGAGCAGTACTTC; CDR3: CASSLWGQGYEQYF; length: 14; V: TRBV7-6; J: TRBJ2-7; size: few; D: TRBD1
DNA: TGTGCCAGCACCGGGGGGGTTCTCGGGGGCACTGAAGCTTTCTTT; CDR3: CASTGGVLGGTEAFF; length: 15; V: TRBV12-3/TRBV12-4; J: TRBJ1-1; size: many; D: NA
DNA: TGTGCCAGCAGTTATCCTGCGAACACTGAAGCTTTCTTT; CDR3: CASSYPANTEAFF; length: 13; V: TRBV6-6; J: TRBJ1-1; size: few; D: NA
DNA: TGTGCCACCAGCACGACCCAGGCCCTGAACACTGAAGCTTTCTTT; CDR3: CATSTTQALNTEAFF; length: 15; V: TRBV15; J: TRBJ1-1; size: few; D: NA
DNA: TGCGCCAGCTCCGAGGGACGGAGCTCTGGGGCCAACGTCCTGACTTTC; CDR3: CASSEGRSSGANVLTF; length: 16; V: TRBV10-2; J: TRBJ2-6; size: few; D: NA
DNA: TGTACCAGCAGCCCGACTCTCTTGACGGTAGCTAACTATGGCTACACCTTC; CDR3: CTSSPTLLTVANYGYTF; length: 17; V: TRBV12-3/TRBV12-4; J: TRBJ1-2; size: NA; D: NA
DNA: TGCAGCGTTGATCTGGGCCTACAAGAGACCCAGTACTTC; CDR3: CSVDLGLQETQYF; length: 13; V: TRBV29-1; J: TRBJ2-5; size: many; D: NA
DNA: TGCAGCGTGACCAGGAGGGGGAGTTGGGGCTACACCTTC; CDR3: CSVTRRGSWGYTF; length: 13; V: TRBV29-1; J: TRBJ1-2; size: NA; D: NA
DNA: TGCAGCGTTGGGGGACAGGCGGGCTACACCTTC; CDR3: CSVGGQAGYTF; length: 11; V: TRBV29-1; J: TRBJ1-2; size: many; D: TRBD1
DNA: TGTGCCAGCAGCCTTTTCACAGATACGCAGTATTTT; CDR3: CASSLFTDTQYF; length: 12; V: TRBV3-1; J: TRBJ2-3; size: few; D: NA
DNA: TGTGCCAGCAGCTTAGAAAGTCCGGGGGCGCTGACTGAAGCTTTCTTT; CDR3: CASSLESPGALTEAFF; length: 16; V: TRBV7-2; J: TRBJ1-1; size: few; D: NA
DNA: TGTGCCAGCAGCTTAGAGGCACTAGTCGGGGAGACCCAGTACTTC; CDR3: CASSLEALVGETQYF; length: 15; V: TRBV11-2; J: TRBJ2-5; size: few; D: NA
DNA: TGTGCCAGCAGTGAATTGGGGGTTGGCAAAAACATTCAGTACTTC; CDR3: CASSELGVGKNIQYF; length: 15; V: TRBV2; J: TRBJ2-4; size: few; D: NA
DNA: TGTGCCAGCACCGCGGGAAGATTCAACGATGAGCAGTTCTTC; CDR3: CASTAGRFNDEQFF; length: 14; V: TRBV2; J: TRBJ2-1; size: few; D: NA
DNA: TGTGCCAGCAGATACGGACGGGCCGGTACTGAAGCTTTCTTT; CDR3: CASRYGRAGTEAFF; length: 14; V: TRBV5-5; J: TRBJ1-1; size: NA; D: NA
DNA: TGTGCCAGCAGCAATGGAGGTGGTGAAGCTTTCTTT; CDR3: CASSNGGGEAFF; length: 12; V: TRBV7-8; J: TRBJ1-1; size: few; D: NA
DNA: TGTGCCAGCGATGGCACGGGCAGGGCTAACTATGGCTACACCTTC; CDR3: CASDGTGRANYGYTF; length: 15; V: TRBV12-3/TRBV12-4; J: TRBJ1-2; size: few; D: NA
DNA: TGCAGTGCCAGACGGACAGGCCAGGGCTACACCTTC; CDR3: CSARRTGQGYTF; length: 12; V: TRBV20-1; J: TRBJ1-2; size: NA; D: TRBD1
DNA: TGCAGTGCTAGAGATCTGGTTGGAGAGGGCTTGAACACTGAAGCTTTCTTT; CDR3: CSARDLVGEGLNTEAFF; length: 17; V: TRBV20-1; J: TRBJ1-1; size: few; D: NA
DNA: TGTGCCAGCAGTTTAGGGGCGGGAGTGACCTACAATGAGCAGTTCTTC; CDR3: CASSLGAGVTYNEQFF; length: 16; V: TRBV12-3/TRBV12-4; J: TRBJ2-1; size: many; D: TRBD2
DNA: TGTGCCAGCAGTCCCGATCCGAAGGGAGAGCAGTACTTC; CDR3: CASSPDPKGEQYF; length: 13; V: TRBV2; J: TRBJ2-7; size: few; D: NA
DNA: TGTGCCAGCAGCCAAAAGAGAGATTACGAGCAGTACTTC; CDR3: CASSQKRDYEQYF; length: 13; V: TRBV14; J: TRBJ2-7; size: many; D: NA
DNA: TGCAGTGCTAGACTAGCGGGAGTTTACGAGCAGTACTTC; CDR3: CSARLAGVYEQYF; length: 13; V: TRBV20-1; J: TRBJ2-7; size: few; D: TRBD2
DNA: TGCAGTGCCCTTGGTCGGTTGAACACTGAAGCTTTCTTT; CDR3: CSALGRLNTEAFF; length: 13; V: TRBV20-1; J: TRBJ1-1; size: few; D: NA
DNA: TGCAGTGCTAGCCTGGGTTTAGGGAGCAATCAGCCCCAGCATTTT; CDR3: CSASLGLGSNQPQHF; length: 15; V: TRBV20-1; J: TRBJ1-5; size: many; D: NA
DNA: TGTGCCAGCAGACTACAGGGGGTCTACGAGCAGTACTTC; CDR3: CASRLQGVYEQYF; length: 13; V: TRBV7-2; J: TRBJ2-7; size: few; D: TRBD1
DNA: TGTGCCAGCAAGGGACAGGGGGATTCAGATACGCAGTATTTT; CDR3: CASKGQGDSDTQYF; length: 14; V: TRBV5-6; J: TRBJ2-3; size: NA; D: TRBD1